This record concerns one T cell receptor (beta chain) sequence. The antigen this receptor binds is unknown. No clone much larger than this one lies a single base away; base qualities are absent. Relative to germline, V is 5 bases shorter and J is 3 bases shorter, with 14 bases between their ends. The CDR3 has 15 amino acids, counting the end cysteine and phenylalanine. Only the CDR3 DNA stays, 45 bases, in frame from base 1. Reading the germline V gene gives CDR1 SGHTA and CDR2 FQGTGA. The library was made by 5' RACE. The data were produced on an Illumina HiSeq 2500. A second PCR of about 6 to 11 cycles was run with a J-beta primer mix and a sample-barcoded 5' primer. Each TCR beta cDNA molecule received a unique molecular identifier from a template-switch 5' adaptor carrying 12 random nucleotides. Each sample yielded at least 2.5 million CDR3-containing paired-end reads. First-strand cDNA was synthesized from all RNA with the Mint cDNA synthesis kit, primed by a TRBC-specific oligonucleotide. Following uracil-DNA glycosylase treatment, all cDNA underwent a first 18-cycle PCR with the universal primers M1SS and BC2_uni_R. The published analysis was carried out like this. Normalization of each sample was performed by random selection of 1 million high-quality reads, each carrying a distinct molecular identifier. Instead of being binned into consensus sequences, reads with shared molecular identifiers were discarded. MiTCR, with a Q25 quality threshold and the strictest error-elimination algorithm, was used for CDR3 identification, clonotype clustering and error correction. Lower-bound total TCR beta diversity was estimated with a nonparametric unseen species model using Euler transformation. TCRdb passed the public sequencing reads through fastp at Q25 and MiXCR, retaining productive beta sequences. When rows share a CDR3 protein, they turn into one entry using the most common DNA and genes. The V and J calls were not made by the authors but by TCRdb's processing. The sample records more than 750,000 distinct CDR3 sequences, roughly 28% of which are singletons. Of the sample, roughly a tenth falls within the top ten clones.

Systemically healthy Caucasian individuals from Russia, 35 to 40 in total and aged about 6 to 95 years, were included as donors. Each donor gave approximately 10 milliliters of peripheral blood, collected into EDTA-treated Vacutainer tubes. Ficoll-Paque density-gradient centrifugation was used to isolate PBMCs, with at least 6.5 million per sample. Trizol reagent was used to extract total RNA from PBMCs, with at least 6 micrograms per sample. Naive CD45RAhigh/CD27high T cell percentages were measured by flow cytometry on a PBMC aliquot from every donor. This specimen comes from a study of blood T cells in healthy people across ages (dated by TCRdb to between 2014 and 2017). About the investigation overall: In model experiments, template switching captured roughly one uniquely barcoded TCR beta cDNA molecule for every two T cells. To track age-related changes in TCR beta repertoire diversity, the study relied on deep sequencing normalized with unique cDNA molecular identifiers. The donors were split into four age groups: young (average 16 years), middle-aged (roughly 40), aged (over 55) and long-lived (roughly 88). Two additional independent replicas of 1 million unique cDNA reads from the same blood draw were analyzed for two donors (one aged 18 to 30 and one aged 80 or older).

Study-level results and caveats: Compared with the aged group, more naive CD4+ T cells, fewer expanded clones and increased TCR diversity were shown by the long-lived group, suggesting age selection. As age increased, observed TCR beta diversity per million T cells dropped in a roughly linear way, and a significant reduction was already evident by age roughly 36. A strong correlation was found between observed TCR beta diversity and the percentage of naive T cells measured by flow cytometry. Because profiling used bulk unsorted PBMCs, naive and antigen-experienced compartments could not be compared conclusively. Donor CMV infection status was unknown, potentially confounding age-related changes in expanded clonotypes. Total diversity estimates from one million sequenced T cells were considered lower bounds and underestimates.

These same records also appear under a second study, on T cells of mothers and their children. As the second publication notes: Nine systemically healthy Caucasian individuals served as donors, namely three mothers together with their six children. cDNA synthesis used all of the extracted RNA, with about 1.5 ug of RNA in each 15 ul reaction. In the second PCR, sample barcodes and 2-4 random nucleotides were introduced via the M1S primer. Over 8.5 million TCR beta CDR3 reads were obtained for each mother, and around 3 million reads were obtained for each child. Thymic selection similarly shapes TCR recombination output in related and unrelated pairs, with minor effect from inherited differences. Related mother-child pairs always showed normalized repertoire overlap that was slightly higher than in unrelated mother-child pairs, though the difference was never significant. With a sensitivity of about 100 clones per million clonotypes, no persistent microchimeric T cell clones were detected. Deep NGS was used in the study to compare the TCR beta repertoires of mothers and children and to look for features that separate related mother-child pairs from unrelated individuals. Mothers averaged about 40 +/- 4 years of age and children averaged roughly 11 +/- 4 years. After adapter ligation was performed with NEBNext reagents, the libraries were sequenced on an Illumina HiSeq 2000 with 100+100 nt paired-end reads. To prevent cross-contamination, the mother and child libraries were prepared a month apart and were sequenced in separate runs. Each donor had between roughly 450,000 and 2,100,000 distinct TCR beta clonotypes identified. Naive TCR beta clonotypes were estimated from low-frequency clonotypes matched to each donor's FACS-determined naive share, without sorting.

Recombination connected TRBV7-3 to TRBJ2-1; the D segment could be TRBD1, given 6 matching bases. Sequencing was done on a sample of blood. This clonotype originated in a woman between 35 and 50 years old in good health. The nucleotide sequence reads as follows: TGTGCCAGCAGCCAAACAGGGACCCTCTACAATGAGCAGTTCTTC. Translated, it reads CASSQTGTLYNEQFF.